This T cell receptor beta chain appears in the sequencing data of a study of blood T cell repertoires in COVID-19. For the study at large: Samples came from the United States, Italy and Spain, spanning acute and convalescent COVID-19. T cells, B-cell-depleted T cells, or PBMCs supplied cDNA or gDNA.

The CDR3 is 13 amino acids. Unmatched junction bases numbered 5, after V lost 4 bases and J lost 8 bases. The germline gives CDR1 SGHRS, CDR2 YFSETQ. Assay: immunoSEQ multiplex PCR; the TCRdb copy retains only in-frame clones and omits some. The sample yields under 350,000 clones, approximately 85% seen once. Specimen: peripheral blood. The chain carries TRBV5-1 and TRBJ1-4; 7 nucleotides align to TRBD1. The sequence was obtained from a human donor in a cohort sampled during active COVID-19. CDR3 coding DNA: TGCGCCAGCAGCATGACAGGGATCGAAAAACTGTTTTTT. Translating it yields CASSMTGIEKLFF.